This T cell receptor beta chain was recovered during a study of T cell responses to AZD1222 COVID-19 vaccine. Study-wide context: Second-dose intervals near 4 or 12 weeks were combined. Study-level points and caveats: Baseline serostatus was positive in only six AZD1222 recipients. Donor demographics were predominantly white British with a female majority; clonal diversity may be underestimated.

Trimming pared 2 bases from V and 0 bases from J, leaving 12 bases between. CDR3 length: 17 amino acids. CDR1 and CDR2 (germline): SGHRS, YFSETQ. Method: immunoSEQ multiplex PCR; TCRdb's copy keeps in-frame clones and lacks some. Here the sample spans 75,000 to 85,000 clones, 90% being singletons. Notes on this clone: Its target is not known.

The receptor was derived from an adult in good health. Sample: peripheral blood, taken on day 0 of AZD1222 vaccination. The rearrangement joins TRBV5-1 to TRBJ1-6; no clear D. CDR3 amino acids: CASSFGDVSSYNSPLHF. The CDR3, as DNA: TGCGCCAGCAGCTTCGGCGACGTCAGCTCCTATAATTCACCCCTCCACTTT.